One sample yielded the 19 T cell receptor beta chains listed below, sequenced in a study (dated by TCRdb to 2015 to 2017). The library came from 5' RACE. Reads for this sample came from an Illumina MiSeq. In-frame beta chains were kept once TCRdb had trimmed the public reads at Q25 with fastp and called clones with MiXCR. Rows merge per CDR3 protein into single entries with the most common DNA and genes. This sample holds tens of thousands of distinct CDR3 sequences; 25% to 30% were observed only once. The ten largest clones represent 2.1% of the sample. Sequencing was performed on naive CD4+ T cells sorted from blood. The cell subset or site label of this sample denotes: naive CD4+ T cells, CD4+CD45RA+CD25-. The receptors derive from a female donor with breast cancer.

This clonotype has just a few counts. The V call is TRBV20-1, the J call TRBJ1-1, with D possibly being TRBD1 (6 bases). CDR3 length: 14 residues. V lost 3 bases and J 11 bases, leaving 22 bases between the germline ends. CDR1 and CDR2 from the germline V gene are DFQATT and SNEGSKA (reference sequence). CDR3 DNA: TGCAGTGCTAGTGAGACAACAGGGTCAATTACGGCTTTCTTT. It translates to CSASETTGSITAFF.

This clonotype showed up just once. Likely a read error: the CDR3 ends without its conserved phenylalanine or tryptophan. The chain carries TRBV20-1 and TRBJ1-2; tentatively, D is TRBD1 (5 bases). Germline V gene lookup returns CDR1 DFQATT and CDR2 SNEGSKA (reference sequence). The CDR3 has 14 residues. Trimming removed 5 bases from V and 8 bases from J, with 21 bases in between. The CDR3 coding sequence is TGCAGTGCTCAAGAGTGGAGTCCGGGGGTAGGCTACACCGTC. Its translation is CSAQEWSPGVGYTV.

This clonotype counts as medium-sized (0.01 to 0.1%). V gene TRBV20-1 combines with J gene TRBJ2-4, with D perhaps TRBD1 (6 bases). CDR1 and CDR2 (germline): DFQATT, SNEGSKA (reference sequence). V was trimmed by 3 bases and J by 16 bases, leaving 22 bases between them. This CDR3 is 13 amino acids long. For the CDR3, the DNA is TGCAGTGCTAGTCGTATGACAGGTCATATGGACTACTTC. Translated: CSASRMTGHMDYF.

This clonotype was detected only a few times. The chain is built from TRBV20-1 and TRBJ1-4; the match to TRBD1 covers 7 bases. This CDR3 contains 14 residues. V lost 2 bases, J lost 8 bases, and 8 bases stayed unmatched. Germline V lookup: CDR1 DFQATT, CDR2 SNEGSKA (reference sequence). The DNA for the CDR3 is TGCAGTGCTAGACCTCGACAGGGACGGGAAAAACTGTTTTTT. This codes for CSARPRQGREKLFF.

The gene calls are TRBV27 and TRBJ1-5; the D is unclear. The CDR3 totals 11 residues. V shed 3 bases and J shed 4 bases, with 1 base lying between them. The germline V gene encodes CDR1 MNHEY and CDR2 SMNVEV (reference sequence). The CDR3 nucleotides are TGTGCCAGCAGTTTTAATCAGCCCCAGCATTTT. It encodes CASSFNQPQHF.

As for this clonotype: A much larger clone is a single base away; this may be a read error. This chain links TRBV20-1 with TRBJ2-1; no clear D. There are 14 residues in the CDR3. V was shortened by 3 bases and J by 10 bases, with 19 bases between the two germline ends. Germline CDR1 reads DFQATT; CDR2 reads SNEGSKA (reference sequence). Here the CDR3 reads CSARMPVTSYEQFF. The CDR3 DNA follows: TGCAGTGCTAGGATGCCGGTAACCTCCTACGAGCAGTTCTTC.

This clonotype was counted between two and nine times. The chain has TRBV15 and TRBJ2-5, with D tentatively TRBD1 (5 bases). The germline V gene encodes CDR1 LNHNV and CDR2 YYDKDF (reference sequence). This CDR3 has 14 amino acids. The V and J ends lost 1 base and 5 bases respectively, with 11 bases between them. The CDR3 here is CATSRGNRQETQYF. CDR3 bases: TGTGCCACCAGCAGAGGAAACAGGCAGGAGACCCAGTACTTC.

Concerning this clonotype itself: Germline and junction disagree at one end, which may indicate a read error. The genes are TRBV20-1 and TRBJ1-3; no firm D call. Germline CDR1 DFQATT, CDR2 SNEGSKA (reference sequence). The CDR3 is made up of 14 amino acids. The DNA for the CDR3 is TGCAGTGCTAGAATAAGTGTCTCTGGAAGCACCATATATTTT. Residues: CSARISVSGSTIYF.

The gene calls are TRBV7-9 and TRBJ2-2; D remains unclear. The V and J ends lost 1 base and 6 bases respectively, with 3 bases between them. There are 12 residues in the CDR3. The V gene's germline CDR1 is SEHNR and CDR2 FQNEAQ (reference sequence). As DNA, the CDR3 is TGTGCCAGCAGCTTAGGTTCCGGGGAGCTGTTTTTT. It codes for CASSLGSGELFF. Variable domain in full (rest from reference TRBV7-9 and TRBJ2-2): DTGVSQNPRHKITKRGQNVTFRCDPISEHNRLYWYRQTLGQGPEFLTYFQNEAQLEKSRLLSDRFSAERPKGSFSTLEIQRTEQGDSAMYLCASSLGSGELFFGEGSRLTVL.

This clonotype was observed many times. The chain couples TRBV10-2 to TRBJ1-2; D gene ambiguous. V lost 3 bases and J lost 8, with 10 bases in between. Germline values: CDR1 WSHSY, CDR2 SAAADI. This CDR3 has 12 amino acids. CDR3 sequence (DNA): TGCGCCAGCAGTGAAAGTGCCTCCGGCTACACCTTC. This translates into CASSESASGYTF.

This chain joins TRBV29-1 and TRBJ2-1, with D unclear. The CDR3 is 10 residues long. The germline V gene has CDR1 SQVTM and CDR2 ANQGSEA. The germline V and J ends were trimmed by 4 bases and 5 bases, with 3 bases remaining between them. DNA for the CDR3: TGCAGCGTTGCGAACAATGAGCAGTTCTTC. Encoded protein: CSVANNEQFF.

The chain employs TRBV11-3 and TRBJ2-2; 7 nucleotides align to TRBD1. With V trimmed by 5 bases and J by 3 bases, 3 bases remained unmatched. The germline CDR1 and CDR2 sequences are SGHNT and YENEEA. The CDR3 is made up of 14 amino acids. The DNA for the CDR3 is TGTGCCAGCAGCCCCAGGGGGTACACCGGGGAGCTGTTTTTT. Translating gives CASSPRGYTGELFF. The full variable domain, its missing parts supplied by reference TRBV11-3 and TRBJ2-2, is EAGVVQSPRYKIIEKKQPVAFWCNPISGHNTLYWYLQNLGQGPELLIRYENEEAVDDSQLPKDRFSAERLKGVDSTLKIQPAELGDSAVYLCASSPRGYTGELFFGEGSRLTVL.

V usage is TRBV7-2 and J usage is TRBJ2-3; perhaps TRBD2 as D (6 bases). The germline V and J ends were trimmed by 4 bases and 4 bases, with 12 bases remaining between them. The CDR3 length is 14 residues. Germline V CDR1 and CDR2: SGHTA, FQGNSA. The CDR3 sequence is CASSSGLDPDTQYF. In nucleotides, the CDR3 is TGTGCCAGCAGCTCGGGACTCGACCCAGATACGCAGTATTTT.

This chain joins TRBV5-1 and TRBJ2-5; D uncertain. CDR1 SGHRS and CDR2 YFSETQ come from the germline V gene. Trimming removed 3 bases at V and 0 bases at J, with 6 bases between. This CDR3 spans 13 amino acids. CDR3 amino acids: CASSWANQETQYF. The CDR3 DNA is TGCGCCAGCAGCTGGGCCAACCAAGAGACCCAGTACTTC.

The gene calls are TRBV4-1 and TRBJ2-3; D not certain. The CDR3 has 14 residues. V lost 2 bases, J lost 0 bases, and 6 bases lay in between. The germline gives CDR1 MGHRA, CDR2 YSYEKL. CDR3 sequence reads: CASSQFPSTDTQYF. DNA of the CDR3: TGCGCCAGCAGCCAATTTCCCAGCACAGATACGCAGTATTTT.

Remarks on this clonotype: Compared with germline, one end of the junction differs, possibly owing to a read error. V usage is TRBV9 and J usage is TRBJ2-1; 10 nucleotides line up with TRBD2. This CDR3 is 17 amino acids long. CDR1 is SGDLS and CDR2 is YYNGEE in the germline V gene. CDR3 protein: CTSSVDLGGTSVNEQFF. The CDR3 DNA sequence: TGTACCAGCAGCGTAGATTTGGGGGGGACTAGCGTAAATGAGCAGTTCTTC.

The chain couples TRBV5-1 to TRBJ1-2, with 7 positions matching TRBD1. Trimming at V came to 6 bases and at J to 5 bases, leaving 16 bases not matched to a gene. Germline-derived CDR1 and CDR2 are SGHRS and YFSETQ. CDR3 length: 16 residues. The CDR3 loop reads CASTDTGAGGRYGYTF. The CDR3 DNA follows: TGCGCCAGCACGGATACAGGGGCTGGCGGTCGGTATGGCTACACCTTC. The full variable domain, in which reference TRBV5-1 and TRBJ1-2 provide the parts outside the CDR3, is KAGVTQTPRYLIKTRGQQVTLSCSPISGHRSVSWYQQTPGQGLQFLFEYFSETQRNKGNFPGRFSGRQFSNSRSEMNVSTLELGDSALYLCASTDTGAGGRYGYTFGSGTRLTVV.

The chain has TRBV4-1 and TRBJ2-5, with 10 bases matching TRBD2. The CDR3 contains 16 residues. The trim removed 0 bases at V and 5 bases at J, leaving 6 bases unmatched. The germline gives CDR1 MGHRA, CDR2 YSYEKL. CDR3 in DNA: TGCGCCAGCAGCCAAGAGTTAGCGGGAGGCTGGGAGACCCAGTACTTC. Its translation is CASSQELAGGWETQYF.

This clonotype was seen ten or more times. The chain is built from TRBV20-1 and TRBJ2-7; 9 bases fit TRBD1. Germline CDR1 reads DFQATT; CDR2 reads SNEGSKA (reference sequence). The CDR3 covers 16 residues. The junction had 12 bases not matched to a gene; V was cut back by 0 bases and J by 6 bases. In nucleotides, the CDR3 is TGCAGTGCTAGAGACTATTCCGGGACAGGGAGTTTCGAGCAGTACTTC. As protein: CSARDYSGTGSFEQYF.